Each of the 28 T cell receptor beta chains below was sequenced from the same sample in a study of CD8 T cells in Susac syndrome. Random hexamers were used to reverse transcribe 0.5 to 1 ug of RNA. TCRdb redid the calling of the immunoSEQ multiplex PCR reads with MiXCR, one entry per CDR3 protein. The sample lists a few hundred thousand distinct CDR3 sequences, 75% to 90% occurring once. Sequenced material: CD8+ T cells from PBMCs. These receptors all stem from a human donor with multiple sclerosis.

Here the CDR3 reads CSVDGTGPSYEQYF. In DNA, the CDR3 is TGCAGCGTGGATGGGACAGGGCCATCCTACGAGCAGTACTTC. This rearrangement joins TRBV29-1 to TRBJ2-7; TRBD1 matches 9 bases. This CDR3 is built from 14 residues. The J segment lost 1 base and the V segment lost 6 bases, leaving 7 bases of the junction unmatched. The germline gives CDR1 SQVTM, CDR2 ANQGSEA.

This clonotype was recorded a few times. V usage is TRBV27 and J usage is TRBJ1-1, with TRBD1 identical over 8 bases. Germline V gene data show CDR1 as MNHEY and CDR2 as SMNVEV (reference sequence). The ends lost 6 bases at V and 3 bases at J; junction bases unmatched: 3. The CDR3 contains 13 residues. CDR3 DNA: TGTGCCAGCAGACAGACAGGGGACACTGAAGCTTTCTTT. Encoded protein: CASRQTGDTEAFF.

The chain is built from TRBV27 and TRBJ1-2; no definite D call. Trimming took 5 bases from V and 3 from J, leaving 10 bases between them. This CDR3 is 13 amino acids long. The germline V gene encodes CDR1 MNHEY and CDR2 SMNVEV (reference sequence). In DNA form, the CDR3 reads TGTGCCAGCAGTCTCGACGGTGACTATGGCTACACCTTC. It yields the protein CASSLDGDYGYTF.

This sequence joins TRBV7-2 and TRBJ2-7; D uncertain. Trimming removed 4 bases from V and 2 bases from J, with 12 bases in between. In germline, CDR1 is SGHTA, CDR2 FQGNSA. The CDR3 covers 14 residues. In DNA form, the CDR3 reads TGTGCCAGCAGCTGGACCGCTCCTGCCTACGAGCAGTACTTC. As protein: CASSWTAPAYEQYF.

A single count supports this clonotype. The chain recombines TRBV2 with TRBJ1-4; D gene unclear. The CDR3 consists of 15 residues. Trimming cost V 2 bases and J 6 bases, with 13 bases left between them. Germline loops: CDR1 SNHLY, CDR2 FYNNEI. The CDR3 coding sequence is TGTGCCAGCAGTGAAATGGACTTGACCTATGAAAAACTGTTTTTT. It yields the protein CASSEMDLTYEKLFF.

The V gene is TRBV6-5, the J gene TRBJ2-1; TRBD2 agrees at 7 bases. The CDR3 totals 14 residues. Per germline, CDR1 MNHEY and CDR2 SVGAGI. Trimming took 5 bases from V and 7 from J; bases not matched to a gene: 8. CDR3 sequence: CASSLGGIRNEQFF. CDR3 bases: TGTGCCAGCAGTCTGGGGGGGATCAGGAATGAGCAGTTCTTC.

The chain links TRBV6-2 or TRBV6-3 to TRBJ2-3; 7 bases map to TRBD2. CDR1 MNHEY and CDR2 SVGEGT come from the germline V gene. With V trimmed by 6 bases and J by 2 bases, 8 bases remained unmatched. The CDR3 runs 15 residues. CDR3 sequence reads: CASSRGGEATDTQYF. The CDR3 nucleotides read TGTGCCAGCAGCCGCGGGGGAGAAGCCACAGATACGCAGTATTTT.

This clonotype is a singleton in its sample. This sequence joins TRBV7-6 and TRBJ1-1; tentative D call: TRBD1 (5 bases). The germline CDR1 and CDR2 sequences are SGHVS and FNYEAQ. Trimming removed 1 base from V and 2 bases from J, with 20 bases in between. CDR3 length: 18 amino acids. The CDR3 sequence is CASSLVIQPGRINTEAFF. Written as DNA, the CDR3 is TGTGCCAGCAGCTTAGTTATCCAACCGGGACGGATTAACACTGAAGCTTTCTTT.

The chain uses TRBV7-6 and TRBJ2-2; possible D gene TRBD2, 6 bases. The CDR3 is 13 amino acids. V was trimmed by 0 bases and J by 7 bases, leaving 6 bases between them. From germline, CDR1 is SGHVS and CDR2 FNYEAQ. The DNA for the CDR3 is TGTGCCAGCAGCTTAGCGGAGGGCGGGGAGCTGTTTTTT. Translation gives CASSLAEGGELFF. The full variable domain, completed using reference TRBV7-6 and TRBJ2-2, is GAGVSQSPRYKVTKRGQDVALRCDPISGHVSLYWYRQALGQGPEFLTYFNYEAQQDKSGLPNDRFSAERPEGSISTLTIQRTEQRDSAMYRCASSLAEGGELFFGEGSRLTVL.

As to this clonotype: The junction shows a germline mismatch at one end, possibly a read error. In DNA, the CDR3 is TGTGCCTGGAGTTGGGGGAATGAGCAGCTCTTC. Translated, it gives CAWSWGNEQLF. This chain uses TRBV30 with TRBJ2-1; either TRBD1 or TRBD2 may fit D (5 bases each). CDR1 and CDR2 from the germline V gene are GTSNPN and SVGIG (reference sequence). The CDR3 is 11 amino acids. Full variable domain (outside the CDR3, taken from reference TRBV30 and TRBJ2-1): SQTIHQWPATLVQPVGSPLSLECTVEGTSNPNLYWYRQAAGRGLQLLFYSVGIGQISSEVPQNLSASRPQDRQFILSSKKLLLSDSGFYLCAWSWGNEQLFGPGTRLTVL.

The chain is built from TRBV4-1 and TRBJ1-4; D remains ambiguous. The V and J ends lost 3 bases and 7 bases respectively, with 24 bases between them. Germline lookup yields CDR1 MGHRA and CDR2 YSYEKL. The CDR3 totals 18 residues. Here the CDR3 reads CASSQLATTGVISEKLFF. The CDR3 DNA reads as TGCGCCAGCAGCCAGCTCGCCACTACGGGCGTTATTAGTGAAAAACTGTTTTTT.

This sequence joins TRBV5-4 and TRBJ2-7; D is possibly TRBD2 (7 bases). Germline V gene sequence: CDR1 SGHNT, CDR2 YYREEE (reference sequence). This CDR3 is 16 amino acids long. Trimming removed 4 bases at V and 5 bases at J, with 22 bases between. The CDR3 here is CASSLPVGGGGHEQYF. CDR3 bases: TGTGCCAGCAGCCTACCTGTGGGGGGCGGGGGCCACGAGCAGTACTTC.

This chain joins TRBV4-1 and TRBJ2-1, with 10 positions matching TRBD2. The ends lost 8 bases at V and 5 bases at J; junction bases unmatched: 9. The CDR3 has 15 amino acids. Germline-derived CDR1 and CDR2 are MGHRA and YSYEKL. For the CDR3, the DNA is TGCGCCAGCTCGGACCAGGGACTAGCGAACAATGAGCAGTTCTTC. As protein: CASSDQGLANNEQFF.

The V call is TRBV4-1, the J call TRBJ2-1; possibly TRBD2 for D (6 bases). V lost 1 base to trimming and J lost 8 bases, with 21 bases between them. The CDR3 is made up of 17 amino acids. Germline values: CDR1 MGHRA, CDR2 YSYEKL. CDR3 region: CASSQVISDYDFDEQFF. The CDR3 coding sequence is TGCGCCAGCAGCCAAGTAATATCGGACTATGACTTCGATGAGCAGTTCTTC.

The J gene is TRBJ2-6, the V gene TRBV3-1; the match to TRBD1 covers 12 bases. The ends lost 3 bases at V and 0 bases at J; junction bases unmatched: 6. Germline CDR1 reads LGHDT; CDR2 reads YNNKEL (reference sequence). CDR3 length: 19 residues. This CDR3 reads CASSQDPGQGASGANVLTF. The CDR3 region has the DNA TGTGCCAGCAGCCAGGACCCGGGACAGGGGGCCTCTGGGGCCAACGTCCTGACTTTC.

The CDR3 nucleotides read TGTGCCAGCAGTAGCGGGGAAAGGTATGAGCAGTACTTC. This sequence encodes CASSSGERYEQYF. The chain uses TRBV7-9 and TRBJ2-7, with TRBD2 matching 8 bases. This CDR3 spans 13 amino acids. Trimming removed 6 bases from V and 7 bases from J; junction bases left unmatched: 8. CDR1 and CDR2 (germline): SEHNR, FQNEAQ (reference sequence).

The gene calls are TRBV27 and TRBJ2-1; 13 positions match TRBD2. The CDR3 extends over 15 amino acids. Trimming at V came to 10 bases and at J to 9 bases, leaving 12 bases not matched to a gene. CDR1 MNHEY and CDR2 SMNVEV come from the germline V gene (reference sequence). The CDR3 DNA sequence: TGTGCCACCACCCTAGGACTAGCGGGAGTTACTGAGCAGTTCTTC. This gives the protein CATTLGLAGVTEQFF.

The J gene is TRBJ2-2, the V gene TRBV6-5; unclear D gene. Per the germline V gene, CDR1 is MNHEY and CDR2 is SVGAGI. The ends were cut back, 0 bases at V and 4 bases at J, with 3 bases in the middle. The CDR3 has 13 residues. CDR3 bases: TGTGCCAGCAGTTACTCGGCCACCGGGGAGCTGTTTTTT. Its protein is CASSYSATGELFF.

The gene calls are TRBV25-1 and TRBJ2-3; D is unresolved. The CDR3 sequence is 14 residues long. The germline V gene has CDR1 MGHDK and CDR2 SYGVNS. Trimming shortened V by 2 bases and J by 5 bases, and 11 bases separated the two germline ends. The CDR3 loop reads CASSETSFVDTQYF. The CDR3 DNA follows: TGTGCCAGCAGTGAAACTTCTTTTGTAGATACGCAGTATTTT.

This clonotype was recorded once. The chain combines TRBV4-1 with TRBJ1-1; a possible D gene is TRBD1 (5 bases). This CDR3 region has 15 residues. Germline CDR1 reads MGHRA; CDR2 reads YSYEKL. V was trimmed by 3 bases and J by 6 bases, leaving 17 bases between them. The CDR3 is CASSQPRGRGPEAFF. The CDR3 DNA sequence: TGCGCCAGCAGCCAGCCCCGGGGCCGGGGCCCTGAAGCTTTCTTT.

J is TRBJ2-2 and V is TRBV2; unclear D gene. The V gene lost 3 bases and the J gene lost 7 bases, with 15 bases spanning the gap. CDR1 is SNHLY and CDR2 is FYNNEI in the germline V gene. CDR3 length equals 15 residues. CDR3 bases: TGTGCCAGCAGTGACTCAGCCACGGGTATCGGGGAGCTGTTTTTT. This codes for CASSDSATGIGELFF. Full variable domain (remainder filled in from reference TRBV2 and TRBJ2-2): EPEVTQTPSHQVTQMGQEVILRCVPISNHLYFYWYRQILGQKVEFLVSFYNNEISEKSEIFDDQFSVERPDGSNFTLKIRSTKLEDSAMYFCASSDSATGIGELFFGEGSRLTVL.

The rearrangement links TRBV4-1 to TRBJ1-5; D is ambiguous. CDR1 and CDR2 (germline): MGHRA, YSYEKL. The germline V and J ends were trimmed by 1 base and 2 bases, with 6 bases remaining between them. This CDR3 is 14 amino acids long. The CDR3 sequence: CASSQGWGNQPQHF. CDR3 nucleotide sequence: TGCGCCAGCAGCCAAGGGTGGGGCAATCAGCCCCAGCATTTT.

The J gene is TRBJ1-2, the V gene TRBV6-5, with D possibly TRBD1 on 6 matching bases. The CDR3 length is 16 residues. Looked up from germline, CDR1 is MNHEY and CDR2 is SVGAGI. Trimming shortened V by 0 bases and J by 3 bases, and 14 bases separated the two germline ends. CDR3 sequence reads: CASSYSTRQADYGYTF. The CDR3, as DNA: TGTGCCAGCAGTTACTCGACCCGACAGGCGGACTATGGCTACACCTTC.

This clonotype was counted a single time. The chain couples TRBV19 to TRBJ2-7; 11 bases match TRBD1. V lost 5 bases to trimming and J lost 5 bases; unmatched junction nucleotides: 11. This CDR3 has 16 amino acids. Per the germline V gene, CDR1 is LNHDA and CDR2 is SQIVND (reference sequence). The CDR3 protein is CASSLLSGQGDDEQYF. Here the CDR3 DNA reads TGTGCCAGTAGTCTCCTCTCGGGACAGGGGGACGACGAGCAGTACTTC. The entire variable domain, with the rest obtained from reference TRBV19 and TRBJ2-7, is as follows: DGGITQSPKYLFRKEGQNVTLSCEQNLNHDAMYWYRQDPGQGLRLIYYSQIVNDFQKGDIAEGYSVSREKKESFPLTVTSAQKNPTAFYLCASSLLSGQGDDEQYFGPGTRLTVT.

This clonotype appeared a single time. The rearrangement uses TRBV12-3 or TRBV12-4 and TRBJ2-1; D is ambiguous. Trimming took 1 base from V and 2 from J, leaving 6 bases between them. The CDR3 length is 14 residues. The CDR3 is CASSLGYPYNEQFF. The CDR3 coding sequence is TGTGCCAGCAGTTTAGGCTACCCCTACAATGAGCAGTTCTTC.

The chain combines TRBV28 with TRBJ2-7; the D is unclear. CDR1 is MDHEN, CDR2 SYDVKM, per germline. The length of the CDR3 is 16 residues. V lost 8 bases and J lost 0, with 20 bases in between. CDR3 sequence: CASGTRKSSSSYEQYF. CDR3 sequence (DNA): TGTGCCAGCGGTACTCGGAAATCCTCGAGCTCCTACGAGCAGTACTTC.

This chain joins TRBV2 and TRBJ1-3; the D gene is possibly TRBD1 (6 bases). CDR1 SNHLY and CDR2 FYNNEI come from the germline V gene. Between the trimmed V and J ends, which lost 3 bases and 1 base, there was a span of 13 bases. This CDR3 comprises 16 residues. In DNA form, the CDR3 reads TGTGCCAGCAGTGACAGGGCAGGGGTTTCTGGAAACACCATATATTTT. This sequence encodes CASSDRAGVSGNTIYF.

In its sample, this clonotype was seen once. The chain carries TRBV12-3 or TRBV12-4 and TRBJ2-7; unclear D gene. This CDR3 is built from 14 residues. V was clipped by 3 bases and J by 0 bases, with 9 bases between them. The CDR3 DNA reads TGTGCCAGCAGTTTTGACGGACGCTCCTACGAGCAGTACTTC. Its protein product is CASSFDGRSYEQYF.